Each of the 8 T cell receptor beta chains below was sequenced from the same sample in a study of shared clonotypes between healthy human individuals. The assay was immunoSEQ multiplex PCR, and TCRdb's table has in-frame clones only and misses some. The sample lists roughly 2.2 million clones, 92% occurring once. Sequencing was carried out using naive CD4+ T cells from PBMCs. Documented subset: CD45RA+ positively selected. These receptors came from a man between 18 and 29 years old in good health. Some clones in this sample may be carry-over from other donors' samples.

The chain combines TRBV28 with TRBJ1-2; a weak D match, TRBD1 (5 bases). Trimming removed 6 bases at V and 4 bases at J, with 18 bases between. This CDR3 comprises 15 residues. Per the germline V gene, CDR1 is MDHEN and CDR2 is SYDVKM. The CDR3 nucleotides are TGTGCCAGCAGCCCCGGACATCTCGGTGTCTATGGCTACACCTTC. This translates into CASSPGHLGVYGYTF.

V usage is TRBV5-6 and J usage is TRBJ2-3; D gene uncertain. There are 15 residues in the CDR3. The germline V gene encodes CDR1 SGHDT and CDR2 YYEEEE. V was pared by 6 bases and J by 6 bases, with 20 bases between. CDR3 bases: TGTGCCAGCACGGATACTGATAGAGGAACTGATACGCAGTATTTT. Translated, it gives CASTDTDRGTDTQYF.

This clone is a singleton in its sample. The CDR3 coding sequence is TGCAGGCTGGGGGGGCACACTGAAGCTTTCTTT. Translation gives CRLGGHTEAFF. V gene TRBV20-1 combines with J gene TRBJ1-1, with D perhaps TRBD1 (6 bases). The CDR3 has 11 amino acids. The germline gives CDR1 DFQATT, CDR2 SNEGSKA (reference sequence).

The genes are TRBV5-1 and TRBJ2-1; TRBD1 is a possible D gene (6 bases). The germline V and J ends were trimmed by 4 bases and 1 base, with 12 bases remaining between them. Germline CDR1 and CDR2: SGHRS and YFSETQ. The CDR3 consists of 15 residues. In DNA, the CDR3 is TGCGCCAGCAGCATGGGACATCTATCCTACAATGAGCAGTTCTTC. Protein: CASSMGHLSYNEQFF.

V is TRBV4-1 and J is TRBJ2-1; 8 bases map to TRBD2. This CDR3 is built from 17 residues. V was clipped by 4 bases and J by 5 bases; unmatched bases: 13. CDR1 is MGHRA, CDR2 YSYEKL, per germline. In DNA, the CDR3 is TGCGCCAGCAGCCCACCCTTGAAGCGGGAGAGAAACAATGAGCAGTTCTTC. Protein product: CASSPPLKRERNNEQFF.

The chain couples TRBV6-1 to TRBJ2-7; D may correspond to TRBD1 or TRBD2 (6 bases each). CDR3 length equals 15 residues. Germline V gives CDR1 MNHNS, CDR2 SASEGT. With 3 bases removed from V and 4 bases from J, the gap between germline ends came to 16 bases. Written as DNA, the CDR3 is TGTGCCAGCAGTGAGGGTCCGGGGGCGACATACGAGCAGTACTTC. This translates into CASSEGPGATYEQYF.

To note about this clone: Other DNA sequences in this specimen translate into the identical CDR3. This chain links TRBV9 with TRBJ2-5; tentatively, D is TRBD1 or TRBD2 (5 bases each). Trimming pared 2 bases from V and 1 base from J, leaving 9 bases between. The CDR3 contains 14 residues. The germline V gene encodes CDR1 SGDLS and CDR2 YYNGEE. This CDR3 is CASSVMGTQETQYF. The CDR3 DNA is TGTGCCAGCAGCGTGATGGGGACCCAAGAGACCCAGTACTTC.

The chain employs TRBV27 and TRBJ1-4; D is perhaps TRBD1 (5 bases). The V end was cut by 9 bases, the J end by 3 bases, with 20 bases between. The CDR3 has 16 amino acids. Germline V gene lookup returns CDR1 MNHEY and CDR2 SMNVEV (reference sequence). The CDR3 region is CASRRDSGLANEKLFF. Written as DNA, the CDR3 is TGTGCCAGTCGCCGGGACTCAGGGCTGGCTAATGAAAAACTGTTTTTT.